This T cell receptor (beta chain) was recovered during a study of identifying expanded T cells in peripheral blood. V was clipped by 5 bases and J by 0 bases; unmatched bases: 8. The germline CDR1 and CDR2 sequences are SEHNR and FQNEAQ (reference sequence). This CDR3 spans 19 amino acids. Method: immunoSEQ multiplex PCR; TCRdb's copy keeps in-frame clones and lacks some. The sample includes about 98,000 clones, about 91% of them seen just once. The specimen was blood. The rearrangement joins TRBV7-9 to TRBJ2-4, with 15 bases that match TRBD2. The origin of this receptor is a person aged 18 to 75 in good health. CDR3 sequence reads: CASSLGTSGGLLAKNIQYF. The DNA for the CDR3 is TGTGCCAGCAGCCTTGGGACTAGCGGGGGGTTACTAGCCAAAAACATTCAGTACTTC.